A selection of T cell receptor beta chains follows, all from one sample in a study of beta chain features in type 1 diabetes. Sequencing was performed with immunoSEQ multiplex PCR; in TCRdb, only in-frame clones are kept and a portion is missing. The sample contains 620,000 or so clones, roughly 16% of which appear only once. Sample: naive CD4+ T cells from blood. These receptors all stem from a man aged 18 to 30 in good health. CDR3s include the opening cysteine and the closing phenylalanine or tryptophan. Each record gives: clone size, V gene, J gene, D gene, CDR3 protein, CDR3 DNA. The D gene is left open where the match is weak. Where a row states a size, it is once, few, many or the class of an expanded clone; other rows omit it.

>few|TRBV5-6|TRBJ2-3|NA
CASSDRSGTDTQYF
TGTGCCAGCAGCGATCGTAGCGGCACAGATACGCAGTATTTT
>NA|TRBV5-1|TRBJ2-2|NA
CASSPLGRGTGELFF
TGCGCCAGCAGCCCCTTGGGACGGGGCACCGGGGAGCTGTTTTTT
>NA|TRBV18|TRBJ2-7|NA
CASSQIPGVYEQYF
TGTGCCAGCTCCCAAATCCCAGGGGTCTACGAGCAGTACTTC
>NA|TRBV7-9|TRBJ2-5|NA
CASSLEGLGTQYF
TGTGCCAGCAGCTTAGAAGGGCTAGGGACCCAGTACTTC
>NA|TRBV4-2|TRBJ1-2|NA
CASSQEGGGYNYGYTF
TGTGCCAGCAGCCAAGAGGGTGGAGGGTACAACTATGGCTACACCTTC
>NA|TRBV7-2|TRBJ2-3|TRBD2
CASSLVSASGGRDTQYF
TGTGCCAGCAGCTTAGTGTCGGCTAGCGGGGGGCGAGATACGCAGTATTTT
>few|TRBV7-2|TRBJ2-1|NA
CASSLKGDTSRFF
TGTGCCAGCAGCCTAAAGGGGGATACCTCTCGGTTCTTC
>NA|TRBV14|TRBJ1-2|NA
CASSQVANYYGYTF
TGTGCCAGCAGCCAAGTTGCAAACTACTATGGCTACACCTTC
>NA|TRBV10-3|TRBJ2-7|TRBD1
CAIGNPTGGTDEQYF
TGTGCCATCGGTAACCCCACAGGGGGGACAGACGAGCAGTACTTC
>NA|TRBV2|TRBJ2-2|NA
CASSELGANTGELFF
TGTGCCAGCAGTGAACTGGGGGCTAACACCGGGGAGCTGTTTTTT
>NA|TRBV18|TRBJ1-2|NA
CASSPNSAPLYGYTF
TGTGCCAGCTCACCTAACAGTGCTCCCCTCTATGGCTACACCTTC
>NA|TRBV10-3|TRBJ2-7|TRBD1
CALRRTGSYEQYF
TGTGCCTTGCGAAGGACAGGGTCCTACGAGCAGTACTTC
>NA|TRBV4-1|TRBJ2-3|NA
CASSQTGRGSTDTQYF
TGCGCCAGCAGCCAAACAGGGCGGGGTAGCACAGATACGCAGTATTTT
>NA|TRBV15|TRBJ2-7|NA
CATSRVGQKPYEQYF
TGTGCCACCAGCAGAGTTGGGCAGAAGCCCTACGAGCAGTACTTC
>NA|TRBV6-5|TRBJ2-7|TRBD1
CASSYSAGGSYEQYF
TGTGCCAGCAGTTACTCGGCAGGGGGCTCCTACGAGCAGTACTTC